This T cell receptor beta chain appears in the sequencing data of a study of shared clonotypes between healthy human individuals. The table came from immunoSEQ multiplex PCR; TCRdb's copy has only in-frame clones and leaves some out. The sample shows around 1.6 million clones, roughly 98% of them seen only once. Trimming took 4 bases from V and 2 from J; bases not matched to a gene: 9. CDR1 and CDR2 from the germline V gene are SGHRS and YFSETQ. This CDR3 has 17 amino acids. This clonotype was sampled from a man under 40 in good health. The gene calls are TRBV5-1 and TRBJ2-3, with TRBD2 matching over 11 bases. Sequencing used naive CD4+ T cells sorted from blood. Subset: CD45RA+ positively selected. CDR3 loop: CASSLTRLAGNTDTQYF. The CDR3 DNA follows: TGCGCCAGCAGCCTAACCCGACTAGCGGGGAACACAGATACGCAGTATTTT.